This TCR beta chain was sequenced in a study of cytomegalovirus exposure and HLA in healthy donors. Concerning this clone itself: The antigen remains undetermined.

Study-level results: An analysis done earlier found most TCR beta V segments productive about 87% or about 30% of the time. With further analysis later on, most CMV-associated TCR beta chains appeared HLA-restricted. Donors were assumed by presence/absence analyses to have roughly uniform sequencing depth.

Per germline, CDR1 ENHRY and CDR2 SYGVKD. Trimming removed 2 bases at V and 4 bases at J, with 11 bases between. This CDR3 has 14 residues. Both 60 Vbeta primers and 13 Jbeta primers went into the PCR. Produced via immunoSEQ multiplex PCR; TCRdb's table is partial and in-frame only. The sample consists of 50,000 to 70,000 clones, 70% to 80% of them appearing once. This sequence originates from a girl aged 5-17 years in good health and CMV-seropositive. This chain links TRBV10-3 with TRBJ1-2; the D is unclear. Sequencing was done on a sample of PBMCs. The CDR3 reads CAISERGGSYGYTF. For the CDR3, the DNA is TGTGCCATCAGTGAGCGCGGCGGAAGCTATGGCTACACCTTC.